This T cell receptor (beta chain) emerged from a study of beta chain features in type 1 diabetes. Overall study context: Regarding age, gender and cell yields, patients proved similar to healthy donors. Regarding the study as a whole: Patients with Type 1 diabetes showed moderately but significantly shorter TCRB CDR3s in all four CD4+ subsets.

J gave up 0 bases and V 4 bases, and 4 bases lay outside the gene matches. The CDR3 is 16 residues long. The germline gives CDR1 SGHRS, CDR2 YFSETQ. As regards this clone: Its antigen is undetermined.

Isolated RNA was reverse transcribed in full, so expressed TCRB transcripts were sequenced. Assay: immunoSEQ multiplex PCR; the TCRdb copy retains only in-frame clones and omits some. The sample carries roughly 70,000 clones, around 49% recorded once. The sequencing input was central memory CD4+ T cells from blood. The clonotype comes from a man aged 25-45 years with type 1 diabetes. The genes are TRBV5-1 and TRBJ2-2, with 9 bases that match TRBD1. CDR3 sequence reads: CASSIQGATNTGELFF. The CDR3 DNA reads TGCGCCAGCAGCATACAGGGGGCTACGAACACCGGGGAGCTGTTTTTT. The entire variable domain, with the rest obtained from reference TRBV5-1 and TRBJ2-2, is as follows: KAGVTQTPRYLIKTRGQQVTLSCSPISGHRSVSWYQQTPGQGLQFLFEYFSETQRNKGNFPGRFSGRQFSNSRSEMNVSTLELGDSALYLCASSIQGATNTGELFFGEGSRLTVL.